The next 28 T cell receptor beta chains were all read from a single sample in a study of T cell changes during pregnancy in multiple sclerosis. Here immunoSEQ multiplex PCR was the method, and the copy in TCRdb shows in-frame clones only, minus some. The sample lists tens of thousands of clones, more than 90% seen once, with roughly 1.2% in the top ten. This specimen consisted of peripheral blood, obtained in the third trimester of pregnancy. Every receptor here comes from a female donor with multiple sclerosis, enrolled in a pregnancy study.

The chain employs TRBV10-3 and TRBJ1-1; 7 positions agree with TRBD1. V was pared by 4 bases and J by 3 bases, with 5 bases of the junction left unmatched. CDR3 size: 14 residues. From germline, CDR1 is ENHRY and CDR2 SYGVKD. CDR3 protein: CAISGTGAHTEAFF. The CDR3 nucleotides read TGTGCCATCAGTGGGACAGGAGCGCACACTGAAGCTTTCTTT.

J is TRBJ2-3 and V is TRBV5-1; D uncertain. The CDR3 is 18 residues long. Trimming left V 1 base short and J 1 base short, with 19 bases between. CDR1 and CDR2 from the germline V gene are SGHRS and YFSETQ. The CDR3 reads CASSLSPTARSGTDTQYF. The DNA for the CDR3 is TGCGCCAGCAGCTTGTCGCCAACTGCCAGGTCGGGCACAGATACGCAGTATTTT. The complete variable domain, with remaining parts taken from reference TRBV5-1 and TRBJ2-3, reads KAGVTQTPRYLIKTRGQQVTLSCSPISGHRSVSWYQQTPGQGLQFLFEYFSETQRNKGNFPGRFSGRQFSNSRSEMNVSTLELGDSALYLCASSLSPTARSGTDTQYFGPGTRLTVL.

The chain joins TRBV4-3 to TRBJ2-7; the D gene is possibly TRBD2 (7 bases). Germline lookup yields CDR1 LGHNA and CDR2 YSLEER. With 4 bases removed from V and 3 bases from J, the gap between germline ends came to 16 bases. This CDR3 is built from 15 residues. CDR3 DNA sequence: TGCGCCAGCAGCCCCATAGGAGGGGGGGTCTACGAGCAGTACTTC. Amino acid sequence: CASSPIGGGVYEQYF.

DNA for the CDR3: TGTGCCAGCAGCGCTTGGGGGGAAATGAATGAGCAGTTCTTC. It specifies CASSAWGEMNEQFF. The chain combines TRBV7-9 with TRBJ2-1; D may be TRBD2 (6 bases). The germline V and J ends were trimmed by 5 bases and 7 bases, with 15 bases remaining between them. Germline V gene sequence: CDR1 SEHNR, CDR2 FQNEAQ (reference sequence). The CDR3 has 14 amino acids.

The V gene is TRBV5-6, the J gene TRBJ2-1; 15 bases align to TRBD2. Trimming took 5 bases from V and 7 from J; bases not matched to a gene: 4. Germline CDR1 is SGHDT and CDR2 is YYEEEE. The CDR3 totals 15 residues. CDR3 loop: CASSLGLAGGNEQFF. The CDR3 DNA is TGTGCCAGCAGTTTAGGACTAGCGGGAGGGAATGAGCAGTTCTTC. The full variable domain, rest sourced from reference TRBV5-6 and TRBJ2-1, is DAGVTQSPTHLIKTRGQQVTLRCSPKSGHDTVSWYQQALGQGPQFIFQYYEEEERQRGNFPDRFSGHQFPNYSSELNVNALLLGDSALYLCASSLGLAGGNEQFFGPGTRLTVL.

The chain links TRBV27 to TRBJ2-1, with 7 bases matching TRBD1. CDR3 size: 15 residues. CDR1 is MNHEY and CDR2 is SMNVEV in the germline V gene (reference sequence). J gave up 0 bases and V 8 bases, and 7 bases lay outside the gene matches. The CDR3 DNA reads as TGTGCCAGCGGAATCCGACAGGGCTCCTACAATGAGCAGTTCTTC. It codes for CASGIRQGSYNEQFF.

This clone occurred a few times. The CDR3 bases are TGTGCCAGCAGAACAGGGATGGGCACTGAAGCTTTCTTT. The encoded protein is CASRTGMGTEAFF. The chain employs TRBV28 and TRBJ1-1; maybe TRBD1 (6 bases). V was trimmed by 6 bases and J by 4 bases, leaving 12 bases between them. Germline CDR1 reads MDHEN; CDR2 reads SYDVKM. This CDR3 is built from 13 residues.

This clone was detected only once. The chain couples TRBV5-1 to TRBJ2-3; 8 nucleotides match TRBD2. The CDR3 contains 15 residues. Germline V gives CDR1 SGHRS, CDR2 YFSETQ. The J segment lost 6 bases and the V segment lost 5 bases, leaving 11 bases of the junction unmatched. This CDR3 is CASSSGTRGGDTQYF. The CDR3 nucleotides are TGCGCCAGCAGTTCCGGGACTAGGGGGGGGGATACGCAGTATTTT.

This rearrangement joins TRBV18 to TRBJ2-6, with 7 positions matching TRBD1. The CDR3 covers 17 residues. V was clipped by 2 bases and J by 1 base; unmatched bases: 5. CDR1 and CDR2 from the germline V gene are KGHSH and LQKENI. CDR3 bases: TGTGCCAGCTCACCAGGGACAGAGCGATCTGGGGCCAACGTCCTGACTTTC. Its translation: CASSPGTERSGANVLTF.

This clone showed up just a few times. V gene TRBV2 combines with J gene TRBJ1-1; no firm D call. V lost 6 bases to trimming and J lost 0 bases, with 8 bases between them. The V gene's germline CDR1 is SNHLY and CDR2 FYNNEI. The CDR3 is 13 residues long. CDR3 in DNA: TGTGCCAGCAGAACTGTCATGAACACTGAAGCTTTCTTT. It specifies CASRTVMNTEAFF.

The chain couples TRBV30 to TRBJ2-7, with 7 nucleotides matching TRBD2. CDR3 length equals 13 residues. The V gene's germline CDR1 is GTSNPN and CDR2 SVGIG (reference sequence). The junction had 3 bases not matched to a gene; V was cut back by 2 bases and J by 2 bases. CDR3 DNA sequence: TGTGCCTGGAGTCCCGGGACTACCTACGAGCAGTACTTC. As protein: CAWSPGTTYEQYF.

The chain has TRBV28 and TRBJ2-7, with 7 bases aligning to TRBD1. The V and J ends lost 6 bases and 5 bases, in that order; junction bases with no gene match: 7. CDR3 length: 13 amino acids. The germline V gene has CDR1 MDHEN and CDR2 SYDVKM. Written as DNA, the CDR3 is TGTGCCAGCAGCCAACAGGGGCGTAACGAGCAGTACTTC. Protein sequence: CASSQQGRNEQYF.

This chain links TRBV27 with TRBJ2-7; D unresolved. Trimming removed 2 bases at V and 1 base at J, with 6 bases between. Looked up from germline, CDR1 is MNHEY and CDR2 is SMNVEV (reference sequence). The CDR3 runs to 13 residues. CDR3: CASSLGWSYEQYF. The CDR3 DNA reads as TGTGCCAGCAGTTTAGGCTGGTCCTACGAGCAGTACTTC.

The rearrangement joins TRBV7-9 to TRBJ2-5, with 8 bases fitting TRBD1. Trimming took 7 bases from V and 5 from J; bases not matched to a gene: 18. Per germline, CDR1 SEHNR and CDR2 FQNEAQ (reference sequence). CDR3 length: 17 amino acids. CDR3 nucleotides: TGTGCCAGCACCTTTCTCTCTAAGGACAGGGCACAGGAGACCCAGTACTTC. This codes for CASTFLSKDRAQETQYF.

The chain uses TRBV5-5 and TRBJ2-7; TRBD2 agrees at 7 bases. CDR1 is SGHKS, CDR2 YYEKEE, per germline (reference sequence). The length of the CDR3 is 15 residues. V lost 4 bases and J lost 2; bases outside the gene matches: 9. CDR3 in DNA: TGTGCCAGCAGCCGAACCGGGACTAACACCTACGAGCAGTACTTC. Amino acids: CASSRTGTNTYEQYF.

The rearrangement joins TRBV5-4 to TRBJ1-5, with TRBD1 as a possible D gene (5 bases). CDR3 length equals 16 residues. Trimming pared 1 base from V and 7 bases from J, leaving 18 bases between. Per germline, CDR1 SGHNT and CDR2 YYREEE (reference sequence). This CDR3 reads CASSLSGGGAGQPQHF. In DNA form, the CDR3 reads TGTGCCAGCAGCTTGTCAGGCGGAGGGGCAGGACAGCCCCAGCATTTT.

The chain recombines TRBV30 with TRBJ1-2; 8 nucleotides agree with TRBD1. With 1 base clipped from V and 3 bases from J, the junction kept 7 bases outside the gene matches. Germline CDR1 and CDR2: GTSNPN and SVGIG (reference sequence). The CDR3 is 15 residues long. The CDR3 coding sequence is TGTGCCTGGAGTGACCCGAGACAGGGGCACTATGGCTACACCTTC. This codes for CAWSDPRQGHYGYTF.

This chain joins TRBV6-5 and TRBJ2-7; 10 bases are a match to TRBD2. Trimming removed 6 bases from V and 3 bases from J; junction bases left unmatched: 8. The CDR3 runs to 15 residues. Germline lookup yields CDR1 MNHEY and CDR2 SVGAGI. CDR3 DNA sequence: TGTGCCAGCAGCTATTCTAGCGGGGGCAGCTACGAGCAGTACTTC. Protein product: CASSYSSGGSYEQYF.

This sequence joins TRBV18 and TRBJ2-7, with 7 bases aligning to TRBD2. V trimming: 0 bases; J trimming: 2 bases; junction bases outside the gene matches: 10. Germline CDR1 and CDR2: KGHSH and LQKENI. This CDR3 comprises 17 residues. The DNA of the CDR3 is TGTGCCAGCTCACCACCGAGCCTCGGACTAGGGGCCTACGAGCAGTACTTC. This codes for CASSPPSLGLGAYEQYF.

This clone was picked up a small number of times. The V gene is TRBV6-4, the J gene TRBJ2-7; 10 bases agree with TRBD2. CDR1 MRHNA and CDR2 SNTAGT come from the germline V gene. V shed 5 bases, J shed 3 bases, and the junction held 4 bases outside the gene matches. There are 14 residues in the CDR3. The CDR3 DNA sequence: TGTGCCAGCAGTCCTAGCGGGAGTATCTACGAGCAGTACTTC. It encodes CASSPSGSIYEQYF.

This clone showed up just once. The gene calls are TRBV11-3 and TRBJ1-1, with unresolved D. V was cut by 2 bases and J by 3 bases, with 7 bases left in between. This CDR3 region has 13 residues. The V gene's germline CDR1 is SGHNT and CDR2 YENEEA. CDR3 nucleotides: TGTGCCAGCAGCTTAAACGGAGACACTGAAGCTTTCTTT. The encoded protein is CASSLNGDTEAFF.

The V and J genes are TRBV7-9 and TRBJ2-3; D is uncertain. The CDR3 is 13 residues long. Germline CDR1 SEHNR, CDR2 FQNEAQ (reference sequence). Trimming cost V 6 bases and J 0 bases, with 7 bases left between them. As DNA, the CDR3 is TGTGCCAGCAGTAGTAAGAGCACAGATACGCAGTATTTT. Residues: CASSSKSTDTQYF.

The genes are TRBV18 and TRBJ1-5; D ambiguous. CDR1 and CDR2 (germline): KGHSH, LQKENI. V was trimmed by 4 bases and J by 4 bases, leaving 11 bases between them. The CDR3 has 14 amino acids. The CDR3 DNA is TGTGCCAGCTCACTGCGAGACAAAAATCAGCCCCAGCATTTT. Translating gives CASSLRDKNQPQHF.

The chain is built from TRBV19 and TRBJ1-2; 9 nucleotides match TRBD1. V lost 3 bases to trimming and J lost 4 bases; unmatched junction nucleotides: 12. Germline CDR1 LNHDA, CDR2 SQIVND (reference sequence). This CDR3 has 17 amino acids. CDR3 in DNA: TGTGCCAGTAGTATCTCCATCCACAAGGGACAGGGCTATGGCTACACCTTC. It specifies CASSISIHKGQGYGYTF.

V is TRBV10-2 and J is TRBJ2-7; 11 bases align to TRBD2. The CDR3 is 15 residues long. CDR1 WSHSY and CDR2 SAAADI come from the germline V gene. V trimming: 6 bases; J trimming: 4 bases; junction bases outside the gene matches: 8. The CDR3 nucleotides are TGCGCCAGCAGACTCCCGGGACTAGCGGATTACGAGCAGTACTTC. Encoded protein: CASRLPGLADYEQYF.

As concerns this clone: Other nucleotide sequences from this sample produce the same CDR3. The rearrangement uses TRBV4-1 and TRBJ1-5; 7 positions agree with TRBD1. J gave up 3 bases and V 4 bases, and 6 bases lay outside the gene matches. The CDR3 has 15 residues. In germline, CDR1 is MGHRA, CDR2 YSYEKL. Here the CDR3 reads CASSPTGVSNQPQHF. CDR3 sequence (DNA): TGCGCCAGCAGCCCTACAGGGGTTTCCAATCAGCCCCAGCATTTT.

The chain couples TRBV7-6 to TRBJ2-7, with 11 nucleotides matching TRBD1. Germline lookup yields CDR1 SGHVS and CDR2 FNYEAQ. The CDR3 sequence is 17 residues long. Germline trimming cut 1 base from V and 4 bases from J; bases unmatched to any gene: 9. The CDR3 reads CASSLGWGQGGLYEQYF. The CDR3 nucleotides read TGTGCCAGCAGCTTAGGCTGGGGACAGGGGGGACTATACGAGCAGTACTTC.

The V and J genes are TRBV29-1 and TRBJ2-7; 10 nucleotides agree with TRBD1. The CDR3 length is 15 residues. The V gene end was trimmed by 6 bases and the J gene end by 2 bases; junction bases not matched to a gene: 10. Germline lookup yields CDR1 SQVTM and CDR2 ANQGSEA. CDR3 protein: CSVTAGDRGPYEQYF. In DNA form, the CDR3 reads TGCAGCGTCACAGCGGGGGACAGGGGACCCTACGAGCAGTACTTC.